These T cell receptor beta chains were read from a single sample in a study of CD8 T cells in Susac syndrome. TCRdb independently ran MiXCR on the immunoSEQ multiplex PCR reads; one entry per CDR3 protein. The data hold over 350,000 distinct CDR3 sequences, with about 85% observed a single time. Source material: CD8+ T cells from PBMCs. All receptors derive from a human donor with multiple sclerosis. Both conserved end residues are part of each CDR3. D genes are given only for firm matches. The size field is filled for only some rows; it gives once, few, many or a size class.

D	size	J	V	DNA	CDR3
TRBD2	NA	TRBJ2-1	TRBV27	TGTGCCTGCGGGGGGAATGAGCAGTTCTTC	CACGGNEQFF
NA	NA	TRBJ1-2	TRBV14	TGTGCCAGCAGCCAACTCTTCAACTATGGCTACACCTTC	CASSQLFNYGYTF
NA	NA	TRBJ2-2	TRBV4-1	TGCGCCAGCAGCCAAGACGGGTCCCTTACAAACACCGGGGAGCTGTTTTTT	CASSQDGSLTNTGELFF
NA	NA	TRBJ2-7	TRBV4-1	TGCGCCAGCAGCCAAGAAACGACTAGCTCCTACGAGCAGTACTTC	CASSQETTSSYEQYF
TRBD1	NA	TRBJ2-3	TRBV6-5	TGTGCCAGCAGTCCCCAGGGGGTGAGGGCAGATACGCAGTATTTT	CASSPQGVRADTQYF
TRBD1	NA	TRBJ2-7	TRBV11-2	TGTGCCAGCAGCCCCGTAGACAGGGGAGGTTACGAGCAGTACTTC	CASSPVDRGGYEQYF
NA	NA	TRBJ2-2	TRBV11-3	TGTGCCAGCAGCCCCCAGTTCGGGGGGCCTAGCACCGGGGAGCTGTTTTTT	CASSPQFGGPSTGELFF
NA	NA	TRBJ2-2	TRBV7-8	TGTGCCAGCTTCGAAGGGGGGGCCGGGGAGCTGTTTTTT	CASFEGGAGELFF
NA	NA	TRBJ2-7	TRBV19	TGTGCCAGTAGTGTGGGACTTTTGAGCTCCTACGAGCAGTACTTC	CASSVGLLSSYEQYF
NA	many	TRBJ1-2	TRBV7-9	TGTGCCAGCAGCTTAGATGGCAGGCACTATGGCTACACCTTC	CASSLDGRHYGYTF
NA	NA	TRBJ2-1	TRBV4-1	TGCGCCAGCAGCCCAGAACGGTGGGATGAGCAGTTCTTC	CASSPERWDEQFF
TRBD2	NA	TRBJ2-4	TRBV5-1	TGCGCCAGCAGCTTGGCGGGGGGAGCCAAAAACATTCAGTACTTC	CASSLAGGAKNIQYF
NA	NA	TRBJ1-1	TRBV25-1	TGTGCCAGCAGTGAGTCGGGGGAAACTGAAGCTTTCTTT	CASSESGETEAFF
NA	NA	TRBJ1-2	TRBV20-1	TGCAGTGCTAGCTGGGCCGGCTATGGCTACACCTTC	CSASWAGYGYTF
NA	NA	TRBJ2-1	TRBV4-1	TGCGCCAGCAGCCAAGCGTTCTCCTACAATGAGCAGTTCTTC	CASSQAFSYNEQFF
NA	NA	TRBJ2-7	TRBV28	TGTGCCAGCACGTTACGGGACAACTCCTACGAGCAGTACTTC	CASTLRDNSYEQYF
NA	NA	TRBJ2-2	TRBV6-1	TGTGCCAGCAGTGAACTCGGCCAGCCTGGTAACACCGGGGAGCTGTTTTTT	CASSELGQPGNTGELFF
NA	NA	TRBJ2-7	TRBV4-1	TGCGCCAGCAGCCAAGGTAGGGGGACCTACGAGCAGTACTTC	CASSQGRGTYEQYF
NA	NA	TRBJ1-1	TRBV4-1	TGCGCCAGCAGCGACGGGATCGGCGCTGATGCTTTCTTT	CASSDGIGADAFF
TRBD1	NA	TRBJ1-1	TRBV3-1	TGTGCCAGCAGCCCAGGGACAGGGGAGGATGACACTGAAGCTTTCTTT	CASSPGTGEDDTEAFF
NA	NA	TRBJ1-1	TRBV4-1	TGCGCCAGCAGACGTCTCGGGGGAGCAACTGAAGCTTTCTTT	CASRRLGGATEAFF
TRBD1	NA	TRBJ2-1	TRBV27	TGTGCCAGCAGTTCTACCGGGACAGTGGGGTACAATGAGCAGTTCTTC	CASSSTGTVGYNEQFF
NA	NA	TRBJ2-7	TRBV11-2	TGTGCCAGCAGCTTAGAGGGGAAATACGAGCAGTACTTC	CASSLEGKYEQYF
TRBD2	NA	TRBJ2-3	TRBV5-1	TGCGCCAGCACCCTGGGACTAGCGGGAGCTAGCGCAGATACGCAGTATTTT	CASTLGLAGASADTQYF
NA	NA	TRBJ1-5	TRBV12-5	TGTGCTAGTGGCGAACAGGGAAATAGCAATCAGCCCCAGCATTTT	CASGEQGNSNQPQHF
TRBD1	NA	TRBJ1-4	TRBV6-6	TGTGCCAGCAGCGACCGACAGGGGGAAAAGAGTGAAAAACTGTTTTTT	CASSDRQGEKSEKLFF
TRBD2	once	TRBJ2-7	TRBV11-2	TGTGCCAGCAGCCTCGGACTAGCCGAGGTCTCCTACGAGCAGTACTTC	CASSLGLAEVSYEQYF
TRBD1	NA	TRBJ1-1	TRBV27	TGTGCCAGCACCCAACAATTCCGGGACAGAAAGTCCATGAACACTGAAGCTTTCTTT	CASTQQFRDRKSMNTEAFF
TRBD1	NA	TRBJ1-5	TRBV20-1	TGCAGTGCTAGAGGGGACAGGGAGCTTCGCAATCAGCCCCAGCATTTT	CSARGDRELRNQPQHF
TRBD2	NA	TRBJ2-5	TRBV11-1	TGTGCCAGCAGCGCCGGGACTAGCAGTTGGGAGACCCAGTACTTC	CASSAGTSSWETQYF
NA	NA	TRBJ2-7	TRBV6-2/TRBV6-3	TGTGCCAGCAGCTACTACTGGGGAGGGCAGTACTTC	CASSYYWGGQYF
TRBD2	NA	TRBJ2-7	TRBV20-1	TGCAGTGCTAGCAGCGGGAGGTCCTACGAGCAGTACTTC	CSASSGRSYEQYF
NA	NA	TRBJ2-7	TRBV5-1	TGCGCCAGCTCCCCCTTGGACTCCGAGCAGTACTTC	CASSPLDSEQYF
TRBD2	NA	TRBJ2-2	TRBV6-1	TGTGCCAGCAGGAGCGGACTAGCGGGGGGCGTTTTGGAGCTGTTTTTT	CASRSGLAGGVLELFF
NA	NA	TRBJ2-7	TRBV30	TGTGCCTGGAGGGGGGCCTTCTACGAGCAGTACTTC	CAWRGAFYEQYF
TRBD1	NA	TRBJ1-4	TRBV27	TGTGCCAGCAGTTTATATGGTGGGACAGTTGACGGAACTAATGAAAAACTGTTTTTT	CASSLYGGTVDGTNEKLFF
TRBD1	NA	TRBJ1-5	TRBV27	TGTGCCAGCAGTTGGGACAGGGGCCAGCCCCAGCATTTT	CASSWDRGQPQHF
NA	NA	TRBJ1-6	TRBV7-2	TGTGCCAGCAGCTTAGAGTTGGCAGACTATAATTCACCCCTCCACTTT	CASSLELADYNSPLHF
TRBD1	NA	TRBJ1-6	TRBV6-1	TGTGCCAGCAGTGAACGGACAGGGGGATCGTATTCACCCCTCCACTTT	CASSERTGGSYSPLHF
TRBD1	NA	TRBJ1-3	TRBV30	TGTGCCTGGAGTGTAGGACAGGGTTTCTCTGGAAACACCATATATTTT	CAWSVGQGFSGNTIYF
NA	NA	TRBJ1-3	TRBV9	TGTGCCAGCAGCGCAGGGTGGGGCTCTGGAAACACCATATATTTT	CASSAGWGSGNTIYF
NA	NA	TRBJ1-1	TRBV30	TGTGCCTGGAGTGTACTGACGGAGGTGGCCACTGAAGCTTTCTTT	CAWSVLTEVATEAFF
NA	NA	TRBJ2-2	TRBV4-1	TGCGCCAGCAGCCAAGTGGGGGGATCCGGGGAGCTGTTTTTT	CASSQVGGSGELFF
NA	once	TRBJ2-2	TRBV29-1	TGCAGCGTTGTAAACACCGGGGAGCTGTTTTTT	CSVVNTGELFF
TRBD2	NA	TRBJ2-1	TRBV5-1	TGCGCCAGCAGCTGGACAACTAGCGGGGACTACAATGAGCAGTTCTTC	CASSWTTSGDYNEQFF
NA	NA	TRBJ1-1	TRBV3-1	TGTGCCAGCAGCCAGTACACATTCCCATCTGAAGCTTTCTTT	CASSQYTFPSEAFF
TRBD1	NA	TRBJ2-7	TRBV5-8	TGTGCCAGCAGCTCTAATCTTGGGACAGGGGAGTACGAGCAGTACTTC	CASSSNLGTGEYEQYF
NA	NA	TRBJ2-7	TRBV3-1	TGTGCCAGCAGCCATCGACCCTACGAGCAGTACTTC	CASSHRPYEQYF
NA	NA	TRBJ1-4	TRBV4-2	TGTGCCAGCAGCCAAGATGGGGACCGGTCTGAAAAACTGTTTTTT	CASSQDGDRSEKLFF
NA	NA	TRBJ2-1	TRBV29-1	TGCAGCGTTTCCGTAGGTCTCAATGAGCAGTTCTTC	CSVSVGLNEQFF
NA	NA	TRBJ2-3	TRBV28	TGTGCCAGCAGTTTATTAGCGGAGGGCACAGATACGCAGTATTTT	CASSLLAEGTDTQYF
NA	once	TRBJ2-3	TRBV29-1	TGCAGCGTTGAAGGGGGAGGTTCGATAGATACGCAGTATTTT	CSVEGGGSIDTQYF
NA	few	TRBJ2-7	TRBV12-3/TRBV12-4	TGTGCCAGCAGTCCCGCAGGGGTCTCCTACGAGCAGTACTTC	CASSPAGVSYEQYF
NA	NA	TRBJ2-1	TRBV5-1	TGCGCCAGCAGCAATTCTCCCGGGGGCTACAATGAGCAGTTCTTC	CASSNSPGGYNEQFF